These 27 T cell receptor beta chains were all obtained from the same sample, sequenced in a study of response to subunit inactivated influenza vaccine. Via MiXCR, TCRdb re-called the RT-PCR reads, giving one row per CDR3 protein. This sample has about 800,000 distinct CDR3 sequences, with approximately 22% found just once. Specimen: PBMCs from blood, collected about 5 days after vaccination. These receptors all stem from a man aged 50 to 59 who received an inactivated influenza vaccine.

The rearrangement joins TRBV28 to TRBJ2-7; maybe TRBD1 (6 bases). Germline V gene lookup returns CDR1 MDHEN and CDR2 SYDVKM. CDR3 length: 15 residues. Trimming shortened V by 1 base and J by 2 bases, and 12 bases separated the two germline ends. The CDR3 protein is CASSLFTGTTYEQYF. The CDR3 DNA is TGTGCCAGCAGTTTATTTACGGGGACAACCTACGAGCAGTACTTC. The whole variable domain, remainder taken from reference TRBV28 and TRBJ2-7, is DVKVTQSSRYLVKRTGEKVFLECVQDMDHENMFWYRQDPGLGLRLIYFSYDVKMKEKGDIPEGYSVSREKKERFSLILESASTNQTSMYLCASSLFTGTTYEQYFGPGTRLTVT.

With respect to this clonotype: It may be a read error: a sequence one base away is much more abundant. The CDR3 DNA sequence: TGCAGCGTTGAAGATACCGTAGGCAAGGGGGGCTACAATGAGCAGTTCTTC. This codes for CSVEDTVGKGGYNEQFF. The gene calls are TRBV29-1 and TRBJ2-1; D tentatively reads TRBD1 or TRBD2 (6 bases each). Trimming cost V 0 bases and J 3 bases, with 18 bases left between them. There are 17 residues in the CDR3. Germline loops: CDR1 SQVTM, CDR2 ANQGSEA.

This clonotype appeared a few times. The genes are TRBV6-2 or TRBV6-3 and TRBJ2-3; TRBD2 aligns across 15 bases. Trimming at V came to 2 bases and at J to 8 bases, leaving 5 bases not matched to a gene. Germline CDR1 MNHEY, CDR2 SVGEGT. This CDR3 contains 16 residues. The DNA for the CDR3 is TGTGCCAGCAGTTACGCCGGGACTAGCGGGAGGTTTACGCAGTATTTT. Residues: CASSYAGTSGRFTQYF.

V gene TRBV7-2 combines with J gene TRBJ1-1, with a possible D match to TRBD1 (5 bases). Germline V gene lookup returns CDR1 SGHTA and CDR2 FQGNSA. Trimming removed 5 bases from V and 1 base from J, with 11 bases in between. The CDR3 sequence is 14 residues long. CDR3 loop: CASSAQGSNTEAFF. Here the CDR3 DNA reads TGTGCCAGCAGCGCCCAGGGTTCGAACACTGAAGCTTTCTTT.

The CDR3, as DNA: TGTGCCAGCAGCGTAGAGGGTTACACAGATACGCAGTATTTT. Its translation is CASSVEGYTDTQYF. The chain uses TRBV9 and TRBJ2-3; no clear D gene. In germline, CDR1 is SGDLS, CDR2 YYNGEE. V lost 0 bases to trimming and J lost 2 bases, with 7 bases between them. The CDR3 totals 14 residues.

This chain connects TRBV5-6 to TRBJ1-4; a possible D gene is TRBD1 (5 bases). The V end lost 2 bases, the J end lost 9 bases, and 17 bases lay between the germline ends. The V gene's germline CDR1 is SGHDT and CDR2 YYEEEE. This CDR3 has 15 amino acids. The CDR3 sequence: CASSLGTDWGKKLFF. Here the CDR3 DNA reads TGTGCCAGCAGCTTAGGGACCGATTGGGGGAAAAAACTGTTTTTT.

The gene calls are TRBV27 and TRBJ2-5; 9 nucleotides agree with TRBD2. CDR3 length equals 16 residues. Germline assignment: CDR1 MNHEY and CDR2 SMNVEV (reference sequence). V lost 1 base to trimming and J lost 1 base; unmatched junction nucleotides: 4. This CDR3 reads CASSLLAGAPQETQYF. CDR3 bases: TGTGCCAGCAGTTTATTAGCGGGGGCCCCCCAAGAGACCCAGTACTTC.

The CDR3 loop is CASSYSPVAGKYQPQHF. CDR3 in DNA: TGTGCCAGCAGTTACTCGCCGGTCGCAGGGAAGTATCAGCCCCAGCATTTT. The chain couples TRBV6-5 to TRBJ1-5; D is possibly TRBD1 (5 bases). Germline V gene lookup returns CDR1 MNHEY and CDR2 SVGAGI. The CDR3 totals 17 residues. Trimming took off 0 bases at V and 5 bases at J, with 17 bases between the two ends.

This chain uses TRBV7-8 with TRBJ1-3, with D unresolved. CDR3 length equals 12 residues. Germline lookup yields CDR1 SGHVS and CDR2 FQNEAQ. The V and J ends lost 11 bases and 8 bases respectively, with 16 bases between them. For the CDR3, the DNA is TGTGCCGTCGGGTCTGGGTCCCACACCATATATTTT. Amino acids: CAVGSGSHTIYF. The whole variable domain, filled in from reference TRBV7-8 and TRBJ1-3, reads GAGVSQSPRYKVAKRGQDVALRCDPISGHVSLFWYQQALGQGPEFLTYFQNEAQLDKSGLPSDRFFAERPEGSVSTLKIQRTQQEDSAVYLCAVGSGSHTIYFGEGSWLTVV.

V gene TRBV7-9 combines with J gene TRBJ2-7, with D perhaps TRBD2 (5 bases). The CDR3 runs 15 residues. The germline V gene encodes CDR1 SEHNR and CDR2 FQNEAQ (reference sequence). The ends were cut back, 5 bases at V and 2 bases at J, with 16 bases in the middle. Written as DNA, the CDR3 is TGTGCCAGCAGCCCTACCTACGGGAAAGCCTACGAGCAGTACTTC. As protein: CASSPTYGKAYEQYF. The full variable domain, with the rest looked up from reference TRBV7-9 and TRBJ2-7, is DTGVSQNPRHKITKRGQNVTFRCDPISEHNRLYWYRQTLGQGPEFLTYFQNEAQLEKSRLLSDRFSAERPKGSFSTLEIQRTEQGDSAMYLCASSPTYGKAYEQYFGPGTRLTVT.

V gene TRBV20-1 combines with J gene TRBJ1-5; no clear D. Germline CDR1 is DFQATT and CDR2 is SNEGSKA (reference sequence). With 0 bases removed from V and 7 bases from J, the gap between germline ends came to 13 bases. The CDR3 is 14 amino acids. The CDR3 region is CSARDPQNPQPQHF. The CDR3 DNA reads as TGCAGTGCTAGAGATCCTCAAAACCCCCAGCCCCAGCATTTT.

This chain uses TRBV20-1 with TRBJ2-1; 11 nucleotides match TRBD2. V lost 0 bases to trimming and J lost 4 bases; unmatched junction nucleotides: 8. The germline gives CDR1 DFQATT, CDR2 SNEGSKA (reference sequence). This CDR3 spans 17 amino acids. The CDR3 nucleotides read TGCAGTGCTAGAGACCTAACCGGACTAGCGGGTTACAATGAGCAGTTCTTC. It yields the protein CSARDLTGLAGYNEQFF.

The rearrangement uses TRBV7-2 and TRBJ2-1; TRBD2 matches 8 bases. This CDR3 spans 18 amino acids. J gave up 0 bases and V 3 bases, and 10 bases lay outside the gene matches. The germline CDR1 and CDR2 sequences are SGHTA and FQGNSA. CDR3 sequence (DNA): TGTGCCAGCAGCTTTACCGCTCAGGCGGGAGGCTCCTACAATGAGCAGTTCTTC. This sequence encodes CASSFTAQAGGSYNEQFF.

A few counts support this clonotype. The V and J genes are TRBV24-1 and TRBJ2-7; D is perhaps TRBD1 (5 bases). Trimming left V 2 bases short and J 7 bases short, with 14 bases between. Per the germline V gene, CDR1 is KGHDR and CDR2 is SFDVKD. The CDR3 loop spans 14 amino acids. CDR3 loop: CATSDSWGSREQYF. CDR3 in DNA: TGTGCCACCAGTGATTCGTGGGGCTCGAGGGAGCAGTACTTC.

This clonotype was detected many times. V and J are TRBV5-1 and TRBJ2-4, with 8 bases identical to TRBD2. The CDR3 has 15 residues. V shed 1 base and J 4 bases; nucleotides not matched to a gene: 4. Per germline, CDR1 SGHRS and CDR2 YFSETQ. The CDR3 loop reads CASSLTSGTKNIQYF. CDR3 DNA sequence: TGCGCCAGCAGCTTGACTAGCGGAACAAAAAACATTCAGTACTTC.

The chain is built from TRBV5-1 and TRBJ2-1, with a tentative D call TRBD2 (5 bases). Germline V gene sequence: CDR1 SGHRS, CDR2 YFSETQ. With 1 base removed from V and 5 bases from J, the gap between germline ends came to 10 bases. The CDR3 spans 14 residues. CDR3: CASSLTGWDNEQFF. The CDR3 DNA follows: TGCGCCAGCAGCTTGACGGGGTGGGACAATGAGCAGTTCTTC.

This clonotype was counted at least ten times. The V call is TRBV11-1, the J call TRBJ2-1, with TRBD2 identical over 12 bases. V trimming: 2 bases; J trimming: 7 bases; junction bases outside the gene matches: 15. There are 19 residues in the CDR3. Germline V lookup: CDR1 SGHAT, CDR2 FQDESV (reference sequence). The CDR3 loop reads CASSLRALAGGPVGNEQFF. The CDR3 nucleotides read TGTGCCAGCAGCTTACGTGCTCTAGCGGGAGGGCCAGTGGGAAATGAGCAGTTCTTC.

This clonotype has a single count. The rearrangement joins TRBV29-1 to TRBJ2-3; 7 nucleotides line up with TRBD1. CDR1 is SQVTM and CDR2 is ANQGSEA in the germline V gene. Trimming took 7 bases from V and 1 from J; bases not matched to a gene: 8. The CDR3 runs 14 residues. The CDR3 DNA follows: TGCAGCGGCAGGGACACAGGGGGCACAGATACGCAGTATTTT. Protein sequence: CSGRDTGGTDTQYF.

The chain combines TRBV30 with TRBJ1-4; D ambiguous. The CDR3 covers 11 residues. Trimming cost V 5 bases and J 5 bases, with 6 bases left between them. The germline gives CDR1 GTSNPN, CDR2 SVGIG (reference sequence). CDR3 in DNA: TGTGCCTGGGACGGCAATGAAAAACTGTTTTTT. This gives the protein CAWDGNEKLFF.

This clonotype has only a few counts. The chain has TRBV10-3 and TRBJ2-7; 7 nucleotides agree with TRBD1. Germline assignment: CDR1 ENHRY and CDR2 SYGVKD. With V trimmed by 0 bases and J by 3 bases, 2 bases remained unmatched. This CDR3 region has 14 residues. The CDR3 DNA sequence: TGTGCCATCAGTGAGTCAGGGGGCCGCTACGAGCAGTACTTC. Protein product: CAISESGGRYEQYF.

This clonotype was observed a handful of times. The V and J genes are TRBV18 and TRBJ2-1; the D is unclear. With 11 bases removed from V and 0 bases from J, the gap between germline ends came to 11 bases. CDR3 length: 13 amino acids. CDR1 and CDR2 (germline): KGHSH, LQKENI. For the CDR3, the DNA is TGTGCCGGCGGCTCTAGCTCCTACAATGAGCAGTTCTTC. Translating gives CAGGSSSYNEQFF.

This clonotype has just a few counts. This rearrangement joins TRBV7-2 to TRBJ2-1; D is undetermined. The length of the CDR3 is 14 residues. Deletions cut 7 bases from V and 3 bases from J, with 13 bases between. Germline CDR1 is SGHTA and CDR2 is FQGNSA. For the CDR3, the DNA is TGTGCCAGCACGCCGGACCGCTACTACAATGAGCAGTTCTTC. Translation gives CASTPDRYYNEQFF.

This clonotype was seen a few times. The chain employs TRBV10-3 and TRBJ2-5; 10 bases line up with TRBD2. The V gene's germline CDR1 is ENHRY and CDR2 SYGVKD. V shed 3 bases, J shed 5 bases, and the junction held 6 bases outside the gene matches. The CDR3 is 15 amino acids. CDR3 sequence: CAISDSSGGGETQYF. DNA for the CDR3: TGTGCCATCAGTGATTCTAGCGGGGGTGGGGAGACCCAGTACTTC.

The V call is TRBV29-1, the J call TRBJ2-6; no reliable D call. Germline CDR1 SQVTM, CDR2 ANQGSEA. The CDR3 totals 12 residues. Trimming took 7 bases from V and 3 from J, leaving 7 bases between them. As DNA, the CDR3 is TGCAGCGCCGAGAGTGGGGCCAACGTCCTGACTTTC. Translation: CSAESGANVLTF.

This clonotype appeared a few times. This rearrangement joins TRBV4-2 to TRBJ2-7, with a possible D match to TRBD1 (6 bases). The CDR3 sequence is 17 residues long. Germline values: CDR1 LGHNA, CDR2 YNFKEQ. V lost 0 bases and J lost 5, with 20 bases in between. The CDR3 region is CASSQDPRQGKFDEQYF. In DNA, the CDR3 is TGTGCCAGCAGCCAAGATCCGAGGCAGGGGAAGTTCGACGAGCAGTACTTC.

The rearrangement joins TRBV20-1 to TRBJ2-1; D is perhaps TRBD1 or TRBD2 (5 bases each). The CDR3 is made up of 14 amino acids. Germline CDR1 and CDR2: DFQATT and SNEGSKA (reference sequence). V was trimmed by 6 bases and J by 8 bases, leaving 20 bases between them. The DNA of the CDR3 is TGCAGTGCAATATCCGGGACCCCCAGGGATGAGCAGTTCTTC. It specifies CSAISGTPRDEQFF.

This clonotype was counted only a few times. V gene TRBV7-2 combines with J gene TRBJ2-7; D is possibly TRBD1 (6 bases). CDR3 length: 14 residues. The V end lost 3 bases, the J end lost 1 base, and 10 bases lay between the germline ends. Germline V gene sequence: CDR1 SGHTA, CDR2 FQGNSA. For the CDR3, the DNA is TGTGCCAGCAGCTTGACAGGTGAATCCTACGAGCAGTACTTC. Translation: CASSLTGESYEQYF.